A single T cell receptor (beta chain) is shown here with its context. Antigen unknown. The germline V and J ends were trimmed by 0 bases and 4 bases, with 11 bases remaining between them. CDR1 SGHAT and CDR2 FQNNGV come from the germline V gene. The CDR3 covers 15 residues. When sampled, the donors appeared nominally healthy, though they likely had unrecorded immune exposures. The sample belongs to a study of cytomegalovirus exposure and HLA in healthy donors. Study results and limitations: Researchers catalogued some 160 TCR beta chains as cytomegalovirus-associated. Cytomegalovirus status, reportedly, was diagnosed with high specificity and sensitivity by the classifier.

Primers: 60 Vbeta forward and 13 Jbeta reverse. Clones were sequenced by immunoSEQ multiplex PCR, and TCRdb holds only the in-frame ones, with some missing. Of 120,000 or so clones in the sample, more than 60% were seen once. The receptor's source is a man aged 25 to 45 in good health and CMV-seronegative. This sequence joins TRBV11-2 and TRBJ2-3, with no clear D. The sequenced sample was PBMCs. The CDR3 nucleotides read TGTGCCAGCAGCTTAGACTCATTACGCGCAGATACGCAGTATTTT. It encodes CASSLDSLRADTQYF.